This TCR beta chain was documented in a study of beta chain features in type 1 diabetes. Study-level findings and limits: Across all four CD4+ subsets, people with type 1 diabetes showed modestly shorter TCRB CDR3s.

Per the germline V gene, CDR1 is SGHRS and CDR2 is YFSETQ. The CDR3 consists of 15 residues. Deletions cut 3 bases from V and 1 base from J, with 13 bases between. Investigators reverse transcribed all isolated RNA, so they sequenced expressed TCRB transcripts. Method: immunoSEQ multiplex PCR; TCRdb's copy keeps in-frame clones and lacks some. The top ten hold 0.5% to 0.6% of the sample, which has 95,000 to 110,000 clones, under 30% seen once. This clone was counted a few times. Its antigen is not identified. The source of this sequence is a woman in her late teens or twenties with type 1 diabetes. The sample consisted of central memory CD4+ T cells from blood. This chain joins TRBV5-1 and TRBJ1-2; the D gene is possibly TRBD1 (6 bases). Here the CDR3 DNA reads TGCGCCAGCAGCTCAGGACAGAACTTTAACTATGGCTACACCTTC. Residues: CASSSGQNFNYGYTF. The full variable domain, completed using reference TRBV5-1 and TRBJ1-2, is KAGVTQTPRYLIKTRGQQVTLSCSPISGHRSVSWYQQTPGQGLQFLFEYFSETQRNKGNFPGRFSGRQFSNSRSEMNVSTLELGDSALYLCASSSGQNFNYGYTFGSGTRLTVV.